Listed below are T cell receptor beta chains from one sample, sequenced in a study of OX40 agonist ivuxolimab in advanced cancers. The protocol was immunoSEQ multiplex PCR, while the TCRdb copy is restricted to in-frame clones and leaves out a portion. Seen here are 75,000 to 100,000 clones, around nine tenths observed once, and the top ten hold around 0.52%. This material consisted of CD4+ or CD8+ T cells sorted from blood, taken in a trial of the OX40 agonist ivuxolimab. The receptors shown here come from an adult with an advanced solid tumor such as melanoma, head and neck, liver or kidney cancer. Each CDR3 is given with its conserved first and last residue. Each record gives: clone size, D gene, J gene, V gene, CDR3 DNA, CDR3 protein. A D gene is named only where the DNA matches it firmly. Clone size is not always given. Where it is, it says once, few, many or a class for expanded clones.

>.|.|TRBJ1-4|TRBV5-1
TGCGCCAGCAGCGATGGGACTACTCTTAATGAAAAACTGTTTTTT
CASSDGTTLNEKLFF
>few|TRBD1|TRBJ2-1|TRBV5-1
TGCGCCAGCAGCTTGCGGACAGGGGATAATGAGCAGTTCTTC
CASSLRTGDNEQFF
>.|.|TRBJ1-1|TRBV12-5
TGTGCTAGTGGTCGCATCTCTACGACCCAAGCTTTCTTT
CASGRISTTQAFF
>.|.|TRBJ2-3|TRBV6-1
TGTGCCAGCAGAGGCCGGGGTGCAAGCACAGATACGCAGTATTTT
CASRGRGASTDTQYF
>.|.|TRBJ1-2|TRBV28
TGTGCCAGCAGTAAGACCCACGGGAGGGGCTACACCTTC
CASSKTHGRGYTF
>.|.|TRBJ2-3|TRBV7-2
TGTGCCAGCAGCTTAACCCAGTCCACAGATACGCAGTATTTT
CASSLTQSTDTQYF
>.|.|TRBJ2-2|TRBV7-2
TGTGCCAGCAGCGGTAGGGTTAACACCGGGGAGCTGTTTTTT
CASSGRVNTGELFF
>.|.|TRBJ2-5|TRBV4-1
TGCGCCAGCAGCCCAATCCGGGGGCAAGAGACCCAGTACTTC
CASSPIRGQETQYF
>.|TRBD2|TRBJ2-1|TRBV2
TGTGCCAGCAGTGAAGAACTAGCGGGGGGAGAGTTCTTC
CASSEELAGGEFF
>.|.|TRBJ1-4|TRBV7-9
TGTGCCAGCAGCGTCGACGGGAATCCTAATGAAAAACTGTTTTTT
CASSVDGNPNEKLFF
>.|TRBD1|TRBJ1-3|TRBV6-5
TGTGCCACCCTAGACAGGGGTGGAAACACCATATATTTT
CATLDRGGNTIYF
>.|.|TRBJ2-1|TRBV7-6
TGTGCCAGCAGCGACTTCACACCGGGTACGTCCAATGAGCAGTTCTTC
CASSDFTPGTSNEQFF
>.|TRBD2|TRBJ2-2|TRBV7-8
TGTGCCAGCAGCTCAACCCGGGGGGGGCAGCCGTGGGAGCTGTTTTTT
CASSSTRGGQPWELFF
>.|.|TRBJ1-1|TRBV27
TGTGCCAGCAGTTTATTTACGAGCGCTGAAGCTTTCTTT
CASSLFTSAEAFF
>.|.|TRBJ1-2|TRBV10-3
TGTGCCATCAGTGTTAACTCCCCGCGAGGTGGCTACACCTTC
CAISVNSPRGGYTF
>.|.|TRBJ1-4|TRBV6-6
TGTGCCACTTCAGGGTTAGGGGGTGAAAAACTGTTTTTT
CATSGLGGEKLFF
>.|.|TRBJ2-1|TRBV5-1
TGCGCCAGCGCTAAATCTAGCGACTCCTACAATGAGCAGTTCTTC
CASAKSSDSYNEQFF
>.|TRBD1|TRBJ1-1|TRBV7-2
TGTGCCAGCAGCCATGGACAGGGAACTGAAGCTTTCTTT
CASSHGQGTEAFF
>.|.|TRBJ1-2|TRBV2
TGTGCCAGCAGTGGACAGCTCTATGGCTACACCTTC
CASSGQLYGYTF
>.|.|TRBJ1-1|TRBV18
TGTGCCAGCTCCCACTCCGGGAACACTGAAGCTTTCTTT
CASSHSGNTEAFF
>.|.|TRBJ2-7|TRBV12-5
TGTGCTAGTGCCCCCCACGGGGCCGAGCAGTACTTC
CASAPHGAEQYF
>.|TRBD1|TRBJ2-6|TRBV7-9
TGTGCCAGCAGCAGGGGGACAGGGGACTCTGGGGCCAACGTCCTGACTTTC
CASSRGTGDSGANVLTF
>once|.|TRBJ2-3|TRBV6-4
TGTGCCAGCAGCGACCAGGGGGGAGGCACAGATACGCAGTATTTT
CASSDQGGGTDTQYF
>.|.|TRBJ1-2|TRBV7-9
TGTGCCAGCAGCTTACTGCAGGAAGCTAACTATGGCTACACCTTC
CASSLLQEANYGYTF
>once|.|TRBJ2-7|TRBV6-1
TGTGCCAGCAGCCTAGAGACAGCTACCGCCGACGAGCAGTACTTC
CASSLETATADEQYF
>.|.|TRBJ2-4|TRBV28
TGTGCCACCGGGAGAGTTCTAGCCAAAAACATTCAGTACTTC
CATGRVLAKNIQYF
>.|TRBD1|TRBJ1-5|TRBV28
TGTGCCAGCAGTGACGCGGACAGGACGTATAGCAATCAGCCCCAGCATTTT
CASSDADRTYSNQPQHF
>.|TRBD1|TRBJ2-5|TRBV5-1
TGCGCCAGCAGCTTTCAGGGGGCTCTGGAAGAGACCCAGTACTTC
CASSFQGALEETQYF
>.|.|TRBJ1-1|TRBV7-2
TGTGCCAGCAGCTTAGCACGGACTGGGATGAAAGCTTTCTTT
CASSLARTGMKAFF
>.|TRBD1|TRBJ1-1|TRBV6-5
TGTGCCAGCAGTAGACAGGGGAACACTGAAGCTTTCTTT
CASSRQGNTEAFF
>once|.|TRBJ1-2|TRBV5-4
TGTGCCAGCACCGTCTTTACAGGGAAGGGCTACACCTTC
CASTVFTGKGYTF
>.|.|TRBJ1-5|TRBV9
TGTGCCAGCAGCGTAGATGGCAGGGTGGGCAATCAGCCCCAGCATTTT
CASSVDGRVGNQPQHF
>.|.|TRBJ2-7|TRBV1
TGCACCAGCAGCCAAGAAGGGCGGGGGGGCCTAAACGAGCAGTACTTC
CTSSQEGRGGLNEQYF
>.|.|TRBJ1-5|TRBV18
TGTGCCAGCTCACCGGCGACGGAAAATCAGCCCCAGCATTTT
CASSPATENQPQHF
>.|TRBD1|TRBJ1-2|TRBV25-1
TGTGCCAGCAGTGGGGTATCGGGACAGCATCTGGGCTACACCTTC
CASSGVSGQHLGYTF
>.|.|TRBJ1-5|TRBV5-6
TGTGCCAGCAGCTTCTTTACGTGGGGTAGCAATCAGCCCCAGCATTTT
CASSFFTWGSNQPQHF
>.|.|TRBJ2-5|TRBV6-1
TGTGCCAGCAGTGAGTCCGGTCTCGGGACCCAGTACTTC
CASSESGLGTQYF
>.|.|TRBJ2-7|TRBV7-9
TGTGCCAGCAGCACCCTTGGACAGAGCTACGAGCAGTACTTC
CASSTLGQSYEQYF
>.|.|TRBJ2-3|TRBV10-3
TGTGCCATCAGCCCCGGGACTTCCACAGATACGCAGTATTTT
CAISPGTSTDTQYF
>few|.|TRBJ1-1|TRBV7-9
TGTGCCAGCAGCTTAAAATGGAACACTGAAGCTTTCTTT
CASSLKWNTEAFF
>once|.|TRBJ2-7|TRBV6-5
TGTGCCAGCTTCGGAGCTTATCCCTACGAGCAGTACTTC
CASFGAYPYEQYF
>once|TRBD1|TRBJ2-1|TRBV7-3
TGTGCCAGCAGCGGAACAGGGGGCAATGAGCAGTTCTTC
CASSGTGGNEQFF
>.|.|TRBJ2-2|TRBV7-3
TGTGCCAGCAGCTTAATAGGGAACCGGGACGGGGAGCTGTTTTTT
CASSLIGNRDGELFF
>.|.|TRBJ1-5|TRBV4-1
TGCGCCAGCAGCCAAGTCCTGTCCAAACTCCCCGGACAGTTTGTTAGCAATCAGCCCCAGCATTTT
CASSQVLSKLPGQFVSNQPQHF
>.|.|TRBJ2-2|TRBV2
TGTGCCAGCAGTAGACAGGCTGTAACCGGGGAGCTGTTTTTT
CASSRQAVTGELFF
>.|.|TRBJ2-1|TRBV7-2
TGTGCCAGCAGCTTGAGCGTGAGCTCCTACAATGAGCAGTTCTTC
CASSLSVSSYNEQFF
>.|.|TRBJ2-7|TRBV12-5
TGTGCTAGCTCTCCCCAGGGGAGGTCCTACGAGCAGTACTTC
CASSPQGRSYEQYF
>once|.|TRBJ1-2|TRBV7-3
TGTGCCAGCAGCTCAGGACCGTTGAACTATGGCTACACCTTC
CASSSGPLNYGYTF
>few|.|TRBJ2-7|TRBV6-1
TGTGCCAGCAGTGAAGCAGCAGTTAGCCACGAGCAGTACTTC
CASSEAAVSHEQYF
>.|.|TRBJ2-6|TRBV5-4
TGTGCCAGCAGCTTCCCATCTGGGGCCAACGTCCTGACTTTC
CASSFPSGANVLTF
>once|.|TRBJ2-3|TRBV7-2
TGTGCCAGCAGCTACCGGTGGCAGACTAGCACAGATACGCAGTATTTT
CASSYRWQTSTDTQYF
>once|.|TRBJ2-3|TRBV28
TGTGCCAGCTGGTTGCGGGCCACAGATACGCAGTATTTT
CASWLRATDTQYF
>.|TRBD1|TRBJ1-1|TRBV7-9
TGTGCCAGCAGCTTGGTACAGGGGACTGAAGCTTTCTTT
CASSLVQGTEAFF
>.|.|TRBJ2-2|TRBV5-4
TGTGCCAGCAGCAAGAAGGACAGGAGGGACACCGGGGAGCTGTTTTTT
CASSKKDRRDTGELFF
>.|.|TRBJ2-1|TRBV9
TGTGCCAGCAGCGTAGGCACGGGGAATGAGCAGTTCTTC
CASSVGTGNEQFF